The rows below give T cell receptor beta chains drawn from one sample of a study of T cell clones after liver transplantation. Generated by immunoSEQ multiplex PCR, the TCRdb table keeps only in-frame clones and is missing some. This sample has more than 95,000 clones, with 90% found just once. Here the sequenced sample was CD4+ T cells from blood, taken 12 months after liver transplant. Receptors were obtained from a human patient who received a liver transplant. A subset of T cells may come from the graft donor. Each CDR3 is given with its conserved first and last residue. Each record gives: CDR3 protein, V gene, clone size, J gene. Some rows have no size entry. The others give once, few or many, or a class for an expanded clone.

cdr3_aa: CASSYSLRLAGYEQYF
v_call: TRBV6-6
clone_size: -
j_call: TRBJ2-7

cdr3_aa: CASMGSRGYGYTF
v_call: TRBV2
clone_size: -
j_call: TRBJ1-2

cdr3_aa: CASSSGGPEAFF
v_call: TRBV9
clone_size: -
j_call: TRBJ1-1

cdr3_aa: CASSQGAGTEAFF
v_call: TRBV27
clone_size: -
j_call: TRBJ1-1

cdr3_aa: CASSLGSGAVGNTIYF
v_call: TRBV5-1
clone_size: -
j_call: TRBJ1-3

cdr3_aa: CAWSVRGGTGGSYEQYF
v_call: TRBV30
clone_size: few
j_call: TRBJ2-7

cdr3_aa: CASSLGPSTGANVLTF
v_call: TRBV7-2
clone_size: -
j_call: TRBJ2-6

cdr3_aa: CASSLTGPEQETQYF
v_call: TRBV5-1
clone_size: once
j_call: TRBJ2-5

cdr3_aa: CASSSRLGNWHF
v_call: TRBV7-8
clone_size: -
j_call: TRBJ1-5

cdr3_aa: CASSVGRGSYEQYF
v_call: TRBV9
clone_size: -
j_call: TRBJ2-7

cdr3_aa: CASSSGTGFSYEQYF
v_call: TRBV5-6
clone_size: -
j_call: TRBJ2-7